Listed here are 24 T cell receptor beta chains from one sample, sequenced in a study of blood T cell repertoires in COVID-19. Using immunoSEQ multiplex PCR, the repertoire was profiled, and TCRdb retains in-frame clones only, with some absent. Of about 350,000 clones listed, roughly 90% are singletons. The sample taken for sequencing was peripheral blood. These receptors were taken from a woman in her fifties or sixties with COVID-19, enrolled during active disease.

This chain links TRBV25-1 with TRBJ2-1, with no clear D. The CDR3 is 13 amino acids. Germline V gene sequence: CDR1 MGHDK, CDR2 SYGVNS. With 2 bases removed from V and 12 bases from J, the gap between germline ends came to 14 bases. CDR3 sequence reads: CASSENLVFAQFF. CDR3 bases: TGTGCCAGCAGTGAAAATCTAGTATTCGCGCAGTTCTTC.

The V call is TRBV6-5, the J call TRBJ1-3; TRBD1 matches at 11 bases. The V gene's germline CDR1 is MNHEY and CDR2 SVGAGI. V gave up 6 bases and J gave up 2 bases; unmatched junction bases: 3. The CDR3 runs 15 residues. The CDR3 protein is CASRTDRGPGNTIYF. DNA for the CDR3: TGTGCCAGCAGGACGGACAGGGGGCCTGGAAACACCATATATTTT.

This chain uses TRBV3-1 (or the pseudogene TRBV3-2) with TRBJ1-4, with D possibly TRBD1 on 5 matching bases. The germline V gene encodes CDR1 LGHDT and CDR2 YNNKEL (reference sequence). The CDR3 spans 15 residues. The ends were cut back, 5 bases at V and 3 bases at J, with 13 bases in the middle. CDR3 in DNA: TGTGCCAGCAGCACCACGGGGGGATCTAATGAAAAACTGTTTTTT. As protein: CASSTTGGSNEKLFF.

The CDR3 region has the DNA TGTGCCAGCAGCCACCCCGGGACTCCCAACGCCGGGGAGCTGTTTTTT. Residues: CASSHPGTPNAGELFF. This chain connects TRBV7-2 to TRBJ2-2; a weak D match, TRBD2 (6 bases). CDR3 length: 16 amino acids. The germline gives CDR1 SGHTA, CDR2 FQGNSA. V lost 5 bases and J lost 6, with 19 bases in between.

V and J are TRBV19 and TRBJ1-4; weak D call: TRBD1 (6 bases). Trimming removed 7 bases at V and 7 bases at J, with 19 bases between. The CDR3 covers 15 residues. Per germline, CDR1 LNHDA and CDR2 SQIVND (reference sequence). CDR3 amino acids: CASTPQGGEREKLFF. CDR3 nucleotides: TGTGCCAGTACCCCCCAAGGGGGGGAGCGTGAAAAACTGTTTTTT.

The chain combines TRBV11-1 with TRBJ2-5; 9 positions match TRBD1. The CDR3 length is 15 residues. The junction had 12 bases not matched to a gene; V was cut back by 5 bases and J by 8 bases. Germline V gene lookup returns CDR1 SGHAT and CDR2 FQDESV (reference sequence). Here the CDR3 DNA reads TGTGCCAGCAGCCCGGGGACAGGGAATCTGGAAACCCAGTACTTC. This gives the protein CASSPGTGNLETQYF.

This chain joins TRBV7-2 and TRBJ2-5, with TRBD2 identical over 7 bases. Germline loops: CDR1 SGHTA, CDR2 FQGNSA. J was trimmed by 5 bases and V by 4 bases; bases with no gene match: 10. This CDR3 has 15 amino acids. The CDR3 region has the DNA TGTGCCAGCAGCTCTCAGCGGGGCAAGGGGGAGACCCAGTACTTC. Translated: CASSSQRGKGETQYF.

This rearrangement joins TRBV18 to TRBJ2-7; 9 positions match TRBD1. Trimming took 4 bases from V and 5 from J; bases not matched to a gene: 24. CDR3 length: 20 residues. CDR1 is KGHSH and CDR2 is LQKENI in the germline V gene. The CDR3: CASSLPNRDRAAVWSNEQYF. The CDR3 DNA reads TGTGCCAGCTCACTTCCGAACCGGGACAGGGCAGCCGTGTGGTCGAACGAGCAGTACTTC.

This clone has a single count. The chain has TRBV18 and TRBJ2-1; D remains unclear. Germline CDR1 KGHSH, CDR2 LQKENI. The germline V and J ends were trimmed by 0 bases and 0 bases, with 9 bases remaining between them. This CDR3 is 16 amino acids long. The CDR3 DNA reads as TGTGCCAGCTCACCACCGTCGCAGTTCTCCTACAATGAGCAGTTCTTC. This encodes CASSPPSQFSYNEQFF.

This clone was found once. This chain links TRBV27 with TRBJ1-1, with D perhaps matching TRBD1 (6 bases). The V gene lost 1 base and the J gene lost 7 bases, with 16 bases spanning the gap. Germline V gene data show CDR1 as MNHEY and CDR2 as SMNVEV (reference sequence). The CDR3 length is 15 residues. Here the CDR3 reads CASSLFPGAPDEAFF. The DNA for the CDR3 is TGTGCCAGCAGTTTATTTCCAGGGGCGCCGGATGAAGCTTTCTTT.

There are a few counts of this clone. The chain combines TRBV7-9 with TRBJ2-2; 9 bases line up with TRBD2. This CDR3 contains 14 residues. Per germline, CDR1 SEHNR and CDR2 FQNEAQ (reference sequence). The V gene end was trimmed by 5 bases and the J gene end by 6 bases; junction bases not matched to a gene: 4. The CDR3 region has the DNA TGTGCCAGCAGCGAGCGGGGGGCCCCCGGGGAGCTGTTTTTT. Amino acids: CASSERGAPGELFF.

This chain connects TRBV6-5 to TRBJ1-2; 10 nucleotides agree with TRBD1. CDR3 length: 14 residues. Germline assignment: CDR1 MNHEY and CDR2 SVGAGI. Germline trimming cut 8 bases from V and 4 bases from J; bases unmatched to any gene: 7. As DNA, the CDR3 is TGTGCCAGCCGTAGACAGGGGGCCTCCTATGGCTACACCTTC. Residues: CASRRQGASYGYTF.

The genes are TRBV18 and TRBJ1-4; possibly TRBD1 for D (5 bases). There are 15 residues in the CDR3. Germline V gene data show CDR1 as KGHSH and CDR2 as LQKENI. The V end was cut by 6 bases, the J end by 7 bases, with 18 bases between. The CDR3 reads CASSDQSRGGEKLFF. The DNA of the CDR3 is TGTGCCAGCTCTGACCAGAGTAGGGGTGGTGAAAAACTGTTTTTT.

This CDR3 is CASSTSGGAVYGREQYF. The CDR3, as DNA: TGTGCCAGCAGCACTAGCGGGGGAGCCGTGTATGGGAGGGAGCAGTACTTC. The chain combines TRBV5-6 with TRBJ2-7, with 11 bases identical to TRBD2. Losses at the gene ends were 4 bases for V and 7 bases for J; bases not matched to a gene: 16. The CDR3 loop spans 17 amino acids. The germline CDR1 and CDR2 sequences are SGHDT and YYEEEE.

The chain has TRBV6-6 and TRBJ2-7; 9 nucleotides agree with TRBD1. V lost 6 bases to trimming and J lost 2 bases; unmatched junction nucleotides: 8. CDR3 length: 15 amino acids. Germline CDR1 is MNHNY and CDR2 is SVGAGI (reference sequence). Here the CDR3 DNA reads TGTGCCAGCAGCCCCGGGACAGGGTCCACCTACGAGCAGTACTTC. Its translation is CASSPGTGSTYEQYF.

The chain links TRBV25-1 to TRBJ1-5; 7 bases map to TRBD1. V lost 8 bases, J lost 6 bases, and 7 bases stayed unmatched. The CDR3 is 13 residues long. Germline lookup yields CDR1 MGHDK and CDR2 SYGVNS. DNA of the CDR3: TGTGCCAGCGGGGGACAGTATGGTCAGCCCCAGCATTTT. Amino acid sequence: CASGGQYGQPQHF.

CDR3 region: CASRSSPGEQYF. As DNA, the CDR3 is TGTGCCAGCAGGAGTTCTCCGGGTGAGCAGTACTTC. This chain uses TRBV6-5 with TRBJ2-7; D not certain. Germline V lookup: CDR1 MNHEY, CDR2 SVGAGI. The CDR3 totals 12 residues. The V end lost 6 bases, the J end lost 7 bases, and 13 bases lay between the germline ends.

This clone was detected only once. The genes are TRBV7-9 and TRBJ1-2; D not certain. The CDR3 has 14 amino acids. V shed 5 bases and J shed 1 base, with 11 bases lying between them. The germline V gene encodes CDR1 SEHNR and CDR2 FQNEAQ (reference sequence). In nucleotides, the CDR3 is TGTGCCAGCAGCCCCGCGGGGTATAACTATGGCTACACCTTC. The encoded protein is CASSPAGYNYGYTF.

This clone showed up just once. The V call is TRBV18, the J call TRBJ1-5, with a possible D match to TRBD1 (5 bases). Germline V gene data show CDR1 as KGHSH and CDR2 as LQKENI. The CDR3 is 16 amino acids. V shed 3 bases and J shed 2 bases, with 14 bases lying between them. The CDR3 region has the DNA TGTGCCAGCTCACCTCCGGGAGGGGATGGCAATCAGCCCCAGCATTTT. Protein sequence: CASSPPGGDGNQPQHF. Full variable domain (rest looked up from reference TRBV18 and TRBJ1-5): NAGVMQNPRHLVRRRGQEARLRCSPMKGHSHVYWYRQLPEEGLKFMVYLQKENIIDESGMPKERFSAEFPKEGPSILRIQQVVRGDSAAYFCASSPPGGDGNQPQHFGDGTRLSIL.

This clone was counted a few times. The chain's CDR3 is CAWGDSQNIQYF. CDR3 sequence (DNA): TGTGCCTGGGGGGACAGCCAAAACATTCAGTACTTC. The chain couples TRBV30 to TRBJ2-4, with TRBD1 identical over 7 bases. CDR1 and CDR2 from the germline V gene are GTSNPN and SVGIG (reference sequence). After removal of 5 bases from V and 5 bases from J, the junction contained 3 bases not matched to a gene. This CDR3 is built from 12 residues.

The gene calls are TRBV5-1 and TRBJ1-1; D is perhaps TRBD1 (5 bases). The CDR3 length is 14 residues. Germline V gives CDR1 SGHRS, CDR2 YFSETQ. Trimming left V 0 bases short and J 3 bases short, with 9 bases between. CDR3 sequence: CASSLARVDTEAFF. DNA of the CDR3: TGCGCCAGCAGCTTGGCCAGGGTCGACACTGAAGCTTTCTTT. The full variable domain, in which reference TRBV5-1 and TRBJ1-1 provide the parts outside the CDR3, is KAGVTQTPRYLIKTRGQQVTLSCSPISGHRSVSWYQQTPGQGLQFLFEYFSETQRNKGNFPGRFSGRQFSNSRSEMNVSTLELGDSALYLCASSLARVDTEAFFGQGTRLTVV.

The V gene is TRBV18, the J gene TRBJ2-3, with D possibly being TRBD2 (5 bases). The V end was cut by 3 bases, the J end by 1 base, with 17 bases between. This CDR3 contains 17 residues. Germline lookup yields CDR1 KGHSH and CDR2 LQKENI. The chain's CDR3 is CASSPDLTRKGTDTQYF. The DNA for the CDR3 is TGTGCCAGCTCACCGGACTTAACGAGGAAAGGCACAGATACGCAGTATTTT.

The chain combines TRBV6-5 with TRBJ1-4; TRBD1 is a possible D gene (5 bases). Germline V gives CDR1 MNHEY, CDR2 SVGAGI. V gave up 6 bases and J gave up 8 bases, with 10 bases separating them. The CDR3 extends over 12 amino acids. This CDR3 reads CASRSTGEKLFF. The CDR3 nucleotides read TGTGCCAGCAGGTCCACAGGAGAAAAACTGTTTTTT.

This sequence joins TRBV20-1 and TRBJ1-2; tentatively, D is TRBD1 (5 bases). Germline V CDR1 and CDR2: DFQATT, SNEGSKA (reference sequence). The germline V and J ends were trimmed by 6 bases and 10 bases, with 15 bases remaining between them. CDR3 length equals 11 residues. CDR3 amino acids: CSAYGTGDYTF. DNA for the CDR3: TGCAGTGCATACGGGACGGGGGACTACACCTTC.